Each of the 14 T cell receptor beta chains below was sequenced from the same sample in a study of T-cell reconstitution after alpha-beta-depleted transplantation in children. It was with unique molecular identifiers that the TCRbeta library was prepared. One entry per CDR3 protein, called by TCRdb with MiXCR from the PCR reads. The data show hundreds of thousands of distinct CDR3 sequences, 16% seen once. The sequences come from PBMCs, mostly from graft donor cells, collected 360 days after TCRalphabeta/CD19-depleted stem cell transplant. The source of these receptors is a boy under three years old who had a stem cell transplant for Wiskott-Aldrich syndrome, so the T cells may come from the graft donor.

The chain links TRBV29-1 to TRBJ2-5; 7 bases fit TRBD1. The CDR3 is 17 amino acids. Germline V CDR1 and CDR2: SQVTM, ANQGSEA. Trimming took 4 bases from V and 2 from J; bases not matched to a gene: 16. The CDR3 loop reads CSVGPQVTGILQETQYF. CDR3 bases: TGCAGCGTTGGGCCTCAAGTGACAGGGATACTTCAAGAGACCCAGTACTTC. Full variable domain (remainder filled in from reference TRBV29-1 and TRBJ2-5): SAVISQKPSRDICQRGTSLTIQCQVDSQVTMMFWYRQQPGQSLTLIATANQGSEATYESGFVIDKFPISRPNLTFSTLTVSNMSPEDSSIYLCSVGPQVTGILQETQYFGPGTRLLVL.

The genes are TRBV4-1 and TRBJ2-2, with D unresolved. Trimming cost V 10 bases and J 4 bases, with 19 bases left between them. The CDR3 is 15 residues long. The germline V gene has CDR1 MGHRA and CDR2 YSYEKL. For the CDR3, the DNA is TGCGCCACCCAGAGAACAGTCGTGGGCACCGGGGAGCTGTTTTTT. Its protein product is CATQRTVVGTGELFF.

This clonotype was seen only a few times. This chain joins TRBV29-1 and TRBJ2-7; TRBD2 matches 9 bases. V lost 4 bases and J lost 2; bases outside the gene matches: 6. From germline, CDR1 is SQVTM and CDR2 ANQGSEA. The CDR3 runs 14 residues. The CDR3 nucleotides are TGCAGCGTTGTCGGGACTAGCTACGCCTACGAGCAGTACTTC. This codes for CSVVGTSYAYEQYF.

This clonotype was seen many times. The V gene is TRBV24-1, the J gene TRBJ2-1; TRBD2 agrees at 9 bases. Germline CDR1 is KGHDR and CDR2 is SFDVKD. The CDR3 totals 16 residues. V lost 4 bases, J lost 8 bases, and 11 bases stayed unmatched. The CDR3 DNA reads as TGTGCCACCAGTGACCTGCGGGGGGGCGTTGGCTATGAGCAGTTCTTC. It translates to CATSDLRGGVGYEQFF.

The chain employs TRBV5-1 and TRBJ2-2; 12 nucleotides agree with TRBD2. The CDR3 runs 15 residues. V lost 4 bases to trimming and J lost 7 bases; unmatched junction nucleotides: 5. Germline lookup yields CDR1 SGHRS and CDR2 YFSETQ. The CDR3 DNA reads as TGCGCCAGCAGCAGACTAGCGGGAGTTGGCGGGGAGCTGTTTTTT. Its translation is CASSRLAGVGGELFF.

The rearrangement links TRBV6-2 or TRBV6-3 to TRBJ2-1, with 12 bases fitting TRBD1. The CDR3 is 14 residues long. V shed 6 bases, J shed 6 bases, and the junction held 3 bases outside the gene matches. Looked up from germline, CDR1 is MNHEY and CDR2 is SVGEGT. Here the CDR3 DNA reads TGTGCCAGCAGCGGGACAGGGGGCCCCAATGAGCAGTTCTTC. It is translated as CASSGTGGPNEQFF.

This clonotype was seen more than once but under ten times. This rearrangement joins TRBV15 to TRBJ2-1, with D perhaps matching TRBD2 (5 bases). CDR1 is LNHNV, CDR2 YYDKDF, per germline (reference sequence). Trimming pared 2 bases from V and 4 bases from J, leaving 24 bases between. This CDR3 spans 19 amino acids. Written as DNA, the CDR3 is TGTGCCACCAGCAGAAATACTAGGTTTCGGGTCCCCCCGTACAATGAGCAGTTCTTC. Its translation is CATSRNTRFRVPPYNEQFF.

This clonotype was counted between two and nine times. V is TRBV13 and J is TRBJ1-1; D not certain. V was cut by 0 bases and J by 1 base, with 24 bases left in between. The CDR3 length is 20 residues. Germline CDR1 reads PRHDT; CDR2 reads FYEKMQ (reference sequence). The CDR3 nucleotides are TGTGCCAGCAGCTTAGGGTTGATCCATTATTCCCGGACGAGGAACACTGAAGCTTTCTTT. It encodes CASSLGLIHYSRTRNTEAFF.

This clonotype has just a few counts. The CDR3 reads CASSLDRLGPQHF. CDR3 nucleotide sequence: TGTGCCAGCAGCTTGGACAGGCTGGGGCCCCAGCATTTT. The V call is TRBV5-6, the J call TRBJ1-5; D is perhaps TRBD1 (5 bases). V was clipped by 0 bases and J by 9 bases, with 10 bases between them. CDR1 SGHDT and CDR2 YYEEEE come from the germline V gene. CDR3 size: 13 residues.

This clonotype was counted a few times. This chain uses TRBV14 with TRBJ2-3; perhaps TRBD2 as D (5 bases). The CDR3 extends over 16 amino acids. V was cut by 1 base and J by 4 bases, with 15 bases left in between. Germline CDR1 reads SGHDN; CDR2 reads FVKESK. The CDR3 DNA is TGTGCCAGCAGCCAAGTGCGGGTTGTAGATCCAGATACGCAGTATTTT. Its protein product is CASSQVRVVDPDTQYF.

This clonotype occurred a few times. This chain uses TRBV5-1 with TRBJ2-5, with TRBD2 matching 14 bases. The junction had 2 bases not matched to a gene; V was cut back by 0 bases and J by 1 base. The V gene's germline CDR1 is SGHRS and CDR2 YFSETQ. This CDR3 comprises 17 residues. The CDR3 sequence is CASSLAGLAGAQETQYF. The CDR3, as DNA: TGCGCCAGCAGCTTGGCGGGACTAGCGGGAGCCCAAGAGACCCAGTACTTC.

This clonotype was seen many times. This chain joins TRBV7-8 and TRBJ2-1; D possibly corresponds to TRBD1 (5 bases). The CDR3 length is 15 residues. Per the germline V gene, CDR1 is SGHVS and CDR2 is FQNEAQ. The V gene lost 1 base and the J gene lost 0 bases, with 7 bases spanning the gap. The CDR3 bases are TGTGCCAGCAGCTTAGGAGACAGCTCCTACAATGAGCAGTTCTTC. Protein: CASSLGDSSYNEQFF.

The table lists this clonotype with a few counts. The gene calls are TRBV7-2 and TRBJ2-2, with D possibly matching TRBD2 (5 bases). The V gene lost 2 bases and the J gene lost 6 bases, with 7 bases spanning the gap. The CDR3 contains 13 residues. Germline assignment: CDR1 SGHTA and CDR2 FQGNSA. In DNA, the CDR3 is TGTGCCAGCAGCTTAAACGGGGCCGGGGAGCTGTTTTTT. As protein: CASSLNGAGELFF.

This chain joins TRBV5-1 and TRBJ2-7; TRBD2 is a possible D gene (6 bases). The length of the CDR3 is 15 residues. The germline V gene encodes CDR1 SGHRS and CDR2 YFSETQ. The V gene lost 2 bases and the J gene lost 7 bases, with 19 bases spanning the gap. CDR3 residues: CASSFGGRPTGEQYF. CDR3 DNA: TGCGCCAGCAGCTTCGGGGGAAGGCCCACGGGGGAGCAGTACTTC. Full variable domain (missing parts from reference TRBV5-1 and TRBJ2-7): KAGVTQTPRYLIKTRGQQVTLSCSPISGHRSVSWYQQTPGQGLQFLFEYFSETQRNKGNFPGRFSGRQFSNSRSEMNVSTLELGDSALYLCASSFGGRPTGEQYFGPGTRLTVT.